This is a list of T cell receptor beta chains from one sample in a study of cytomegalovirus exposure and HLA in healthy donors. Clones were read by immunoSEQ multiplex PCR, and TCRdb kept only the in-frame ones, dropping some. The top ten clones hold more than 7.5% of a sample with some 120,000 clones, more than 60% of them seen once. The sequencing input was PBMCs. The source is a woman between 50 and 59 years old in good health and CMV-seropositive. Each CDR3 is given with its conserved first and last residue. D genes are given only for firm matches. The size field is filled for only some rows; it gives once, few, many or a size class.

j_gene | v_gene | d_gene | abundance | CDR3aa | CDR3nt
TRBJ1-5 | TRBV6-1 | TRBD1 | . | CASSEWGQPDQPQHF | TGTGCCAGCAGTGAATGGGGACAGCCCGATCAGCCCCAGCATTTT
TRBJ2-4 | TRBV30 | TRBD1 | . | CAWIPDRADKNIQYF | TGTGCCTGGATCCCCGACAGGGCAGACAAAAACATTCAGTACTTC
TRBJ2-5 | TRBV4-2 | TRBD2 | . | CASSQVGGRAETQYF | TGTGCCAGCAGCCAAGTGGGCGGGAGGGCGGAGACCCAGTACTTC
TRBJ1-2 | TRBV5-1 | TRBD1 | . | CASRETGDFYGYTF | TGCGCCAGCAGAGAGACAGGGGACTTCTATGGCTACACCTTC
TRBJ2-7 | TRBV30 | TRBD1 | . | CAWSRQYHMTGGSYEQYF | TGTGCCTGGAGTCGTCAATACCACATGACAGGGGGGTCCTACGAGCAGTACTTC
TRBJ2-3 | TRBV4-3 | TRBD2 | . | CASSQPQSGGTDTQYF | TGCGCCAGCAGCCAGCCCCAAAGCGGGGGCACAGATACGCAGTATTTT
TRBJ2-1 | TRBV5-1 | TRBD2 | . | CASSPSGRVNEQFF | TGCGCCAGCAGCCCTAGCGGGAGAGTCAATGAGCAGTTCTTC
TRBJ1-1 | TRBV7-9 | TRBD1 | once | CSSSKPPGQGVYTEAFF | TGTTCCAGCAGCAAACCTCCGGGACAGGGGGTTTACACTGAAGCTTTCTTT
TRBJ2-7 | TRBV13 | TRBD2 | few | CASSHTSGGDEQYF | TGTGCCAGCAGCCATACTAGCGGGGGTGACGAGCAGTACTTC
TRBJ1-1 | TRBV4-3 | . | few | CASSGRVRAEAFF | TGCGCCAGCAGCGGGCGCGTGAGGGCTGAAGCTTTCTTT
TRBJ1-1 | TRBV6-5 | TRBD1 | . | CASTRDRANTEAFF | TGTGCCAGCACCCGGGACAGGGCGAACACTGAAGCTTTCTTT
TRBJ1-1 | TRBV30 | TRBD1 | . | CAWRLDREPFEAFF | TGTGCCTGGAGACTCGACAGGGAACCGTTTGAAGCTTTCTTT
TRBJ2-5 | TRBV30 | TRBD1 | . | CACGANYRGTQYF | TGTGCCTGCGGGGCCAACTACAGGGGGACCCAGTACTTC
TRBJ2-1 | TRBV6-5 | TRBD1 | . | CASSSPGQAVGQFF | TGTGCCAGCAGTTCCCCGGGACAGGCAGTCGGGCAGTTCTTC
TRBJ2-5 | TRBV5-6 | TRBD2 | . | CASSSDREGLETQYF | TGTGCCAGCAGCTCGGACCGGGAGGGGCTAGAGACCCAGTACTTC
TRBJ2-1 | TRBV11-3 | TRBD1 | . | CASSLVLGQGRGNEQFF | TGTGCCAGCAGCTTAGTTTTAGGACAGGGACGGGGCAATGAGCAGTTCTTC
TRBJ2-1 | TRBV2 | . | . | CASSEVSGLAYNEQFF | TGTGCCAGCAGTGAAGTGAGCGGGCTGGCCTACAATGAGCAGTTCTTC
TRBJ1-6 | TRBV27 | TRBD1 | . | CASSRQGTRAFPLHF | TGTGCCAGCAGTAGACAGGGAACCCGGGCCTTCCCCCTCCACTTT
TRBJ2-7 | TRBV5-1 | . | . | CASSLLSGLSYEQYF | TGCGCCAGCAGCTTACTTAGCGGTCTCTCCTACGAGCAGTACTTC